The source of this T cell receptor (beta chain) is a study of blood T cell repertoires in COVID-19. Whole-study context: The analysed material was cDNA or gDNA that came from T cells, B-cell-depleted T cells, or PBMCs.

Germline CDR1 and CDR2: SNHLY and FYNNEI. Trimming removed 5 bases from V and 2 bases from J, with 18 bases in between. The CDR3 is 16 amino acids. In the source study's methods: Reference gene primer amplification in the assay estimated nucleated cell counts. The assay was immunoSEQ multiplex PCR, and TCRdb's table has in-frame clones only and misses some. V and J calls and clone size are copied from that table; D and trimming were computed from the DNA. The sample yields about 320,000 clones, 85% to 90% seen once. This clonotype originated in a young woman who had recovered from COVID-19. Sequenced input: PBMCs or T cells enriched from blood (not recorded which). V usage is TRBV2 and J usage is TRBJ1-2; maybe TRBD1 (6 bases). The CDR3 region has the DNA TGTGCCAGCAGTCACACTCCGGGACACCAAAACTATGGCTACACCTTC. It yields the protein CASSHTPGHQNYGYTF.